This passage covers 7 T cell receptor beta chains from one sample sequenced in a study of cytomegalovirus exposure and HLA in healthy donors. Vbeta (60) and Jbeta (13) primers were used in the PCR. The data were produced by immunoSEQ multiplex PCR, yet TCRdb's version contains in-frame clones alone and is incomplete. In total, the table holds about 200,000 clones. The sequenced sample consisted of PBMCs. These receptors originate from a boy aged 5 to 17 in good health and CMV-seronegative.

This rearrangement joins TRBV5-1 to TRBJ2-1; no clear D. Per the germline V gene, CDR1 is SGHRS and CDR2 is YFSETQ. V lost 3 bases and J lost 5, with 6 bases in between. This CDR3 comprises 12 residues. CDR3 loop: CASSSQNNEQFF. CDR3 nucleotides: TGCGCCAGCAGCTCACAGAACAATGAGCAGTTCTTC.

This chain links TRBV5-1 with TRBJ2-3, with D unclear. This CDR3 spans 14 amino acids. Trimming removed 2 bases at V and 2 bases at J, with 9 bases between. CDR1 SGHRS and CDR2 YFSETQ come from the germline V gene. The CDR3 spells CASSLVLFTDTQYF. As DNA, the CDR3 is TGCGCCAGCAGCTTAGTCCTATTCACAGATACGCAGTATTTT.

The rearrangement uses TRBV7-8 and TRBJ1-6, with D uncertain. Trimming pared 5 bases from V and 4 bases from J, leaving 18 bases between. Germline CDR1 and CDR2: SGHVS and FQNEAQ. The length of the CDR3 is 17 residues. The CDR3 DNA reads TGTGCCAGCAGCATCGGGGTACTGAGCCTATATAATTCACCCCTCCACTTT. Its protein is CASSIGVLSLYNSPLHF.

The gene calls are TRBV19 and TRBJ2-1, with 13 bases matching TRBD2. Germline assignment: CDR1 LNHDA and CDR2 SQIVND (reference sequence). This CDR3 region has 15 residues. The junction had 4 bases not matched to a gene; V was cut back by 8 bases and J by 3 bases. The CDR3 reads CASGGLAGYYNEQFF. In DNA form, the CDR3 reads TGTGCCAGTGGGGGACTAGCGGGATACTACAATGAGCAGTTCTTC.

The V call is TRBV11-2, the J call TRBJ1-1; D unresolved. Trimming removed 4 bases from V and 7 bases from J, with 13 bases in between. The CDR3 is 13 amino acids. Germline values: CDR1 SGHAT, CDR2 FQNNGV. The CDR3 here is CASSSPRRIEAFF. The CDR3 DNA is TGTGCCAGCAGCTCCCCCCGGAGGATTGAAGCTTTCTTT.

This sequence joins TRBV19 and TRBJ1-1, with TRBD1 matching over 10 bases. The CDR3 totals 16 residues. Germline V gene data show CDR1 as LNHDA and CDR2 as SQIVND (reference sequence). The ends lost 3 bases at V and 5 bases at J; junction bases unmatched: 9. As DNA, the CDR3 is TGTGCCAGTAGTATGCGGGGGACAGGGGACAGAACTGAAGCTTTCTTT. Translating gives CASSMRGTGDRTEAFF.

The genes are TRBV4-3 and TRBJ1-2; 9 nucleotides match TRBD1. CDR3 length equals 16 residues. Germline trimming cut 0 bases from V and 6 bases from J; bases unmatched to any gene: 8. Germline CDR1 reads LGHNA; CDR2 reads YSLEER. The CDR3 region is CASSQERGQGGNGYTF. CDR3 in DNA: TGCGCCAGCAGCCAAGAAAGGGGACAGGGTGGGAATGGCTACACCTTC.